This is a list of T cell receptor beta chains from one sample in a study of cytomegalovirus exposure and HLA in healthy donors. This table comes from immunoSEQ multiplex PCR, and its TCRdb copy is limited to in-frame clones, with some not included. The top ten clones hold approximately 1.4% of a sample with 80,000 to 100,000 clones, roughly 77% of them seen once. The sample consisted of PBMCs. The receptors stem from a middle-aged man in good health and CMV-seronegative. CDR3s leave out the opening cysteine and the closing phenylalanine or tryptophan.

V: TRBV29-1
length: 11
J: TRBJ1-1
CDR3: SVVARLDTEAF

V: TRBV27
length: 13
J: TRBJ1-5
CDR3: ASSREGYSNQPQH

V: TRBV7-9
length: 11
J: TRBJ1-5
CDR3: ASSIGPNQPQH

V: TRBV5-6
length: 14
J: TRBJ2-1
CDR3: ASSLAFGFTGNEQF

V: TRBV19
length: 12
J: TRBJ1-2
CDR3: ASSMGQGFSGYT

V: TRBV15
length: 17
J: TRBJ1-6
CDR3: ATSRVSVARSSYNSPLH

V: TRBV7-2
length: 14
J: TRBJ2-2
CDR3: ASSLNPGGNTGELF

V: TRBV15
length: 13
J: TRBJ1-5
CDR3: ATSRKDRGHQPQH

V: TRBV11-2
length: 14
J: TRBJ2-3
CDR3: ASSLAPSGVTDTQY

V: TRBV19
length: 12
J: TRBJ1-3
CDR3: ASTRTGGGNTIY

V: TRBV9
length: 14
J: TRBJ1-1
CDR3: ASSVEVAGGNTEAF

V: TRBV7-9
length: 14
J: TRBJ2-1
CDR3: ASSLGPGGPKNEQF

V: TRBV4-1
length: 15
J: TRBJ2-1
CDR3: ASSEAGGLAVYNEQF

V: TRBV27
length: 11
J: TRBJ2-7
CDR3: ASSLDSTYEQY

V: TRBV6-1
length: 13
J: TRBJ2-7
CDR3: ASSEQGRSSYEQY